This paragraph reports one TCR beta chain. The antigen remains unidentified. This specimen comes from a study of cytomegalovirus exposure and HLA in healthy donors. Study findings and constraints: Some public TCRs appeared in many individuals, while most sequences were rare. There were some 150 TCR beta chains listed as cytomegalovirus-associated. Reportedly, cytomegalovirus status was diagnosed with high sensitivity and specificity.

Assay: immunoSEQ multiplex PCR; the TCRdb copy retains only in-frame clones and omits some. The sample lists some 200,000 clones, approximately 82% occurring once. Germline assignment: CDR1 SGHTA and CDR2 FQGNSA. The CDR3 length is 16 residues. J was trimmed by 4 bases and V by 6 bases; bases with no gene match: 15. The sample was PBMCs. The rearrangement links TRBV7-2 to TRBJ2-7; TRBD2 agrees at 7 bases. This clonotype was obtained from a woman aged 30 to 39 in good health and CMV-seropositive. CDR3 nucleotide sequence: TGTGCCAGCAGGCGTACATCGGGGAGCGGGGCTTACGAGCAGTACTTC. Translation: CASRRTSGSGAYEQYF.